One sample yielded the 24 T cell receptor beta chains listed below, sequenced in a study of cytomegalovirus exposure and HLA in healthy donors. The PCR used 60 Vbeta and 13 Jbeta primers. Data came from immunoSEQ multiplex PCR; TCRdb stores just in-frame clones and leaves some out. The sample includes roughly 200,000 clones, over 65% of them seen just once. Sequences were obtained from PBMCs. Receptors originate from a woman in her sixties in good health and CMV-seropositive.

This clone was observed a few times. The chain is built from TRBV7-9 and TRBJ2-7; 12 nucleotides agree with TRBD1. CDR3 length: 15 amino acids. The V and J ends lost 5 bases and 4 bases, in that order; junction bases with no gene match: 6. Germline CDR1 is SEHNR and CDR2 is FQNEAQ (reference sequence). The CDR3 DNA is TGTGCCAGCAGCCCAGGGACAGGGGGCTTTTACGAGCAGTACTTC. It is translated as CASSPGTGGFYEQYF.

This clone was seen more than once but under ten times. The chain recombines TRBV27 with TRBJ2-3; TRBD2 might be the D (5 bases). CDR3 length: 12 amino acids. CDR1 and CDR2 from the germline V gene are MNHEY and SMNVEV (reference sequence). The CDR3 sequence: CAVTSATDTQYF. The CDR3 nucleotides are TGTGCTGTAACTAGTGCCACAGATACGCAGTATTTT.

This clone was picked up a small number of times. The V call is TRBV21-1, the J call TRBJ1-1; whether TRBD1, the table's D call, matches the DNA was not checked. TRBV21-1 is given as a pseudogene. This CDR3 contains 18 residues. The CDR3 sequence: CASYPLQGVERGNTEAFF. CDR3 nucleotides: TGTGCCAGCTATCCCCTTCAGGGGGTTGAGAGGGGGAACACTGAAGCTTTCTTT.

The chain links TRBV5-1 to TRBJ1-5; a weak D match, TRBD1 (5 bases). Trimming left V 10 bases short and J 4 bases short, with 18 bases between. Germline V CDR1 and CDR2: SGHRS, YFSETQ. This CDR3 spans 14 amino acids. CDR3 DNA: TGCGCCGGGGGAGGGAACTCTATAAATCAGCCCCAGCATTTT. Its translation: CAGGGNSINQPQHF. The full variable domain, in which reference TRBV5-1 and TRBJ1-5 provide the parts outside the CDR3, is KAGVTQTPRYLIKTRGQQVTLSCSPISGHRSVSWYQQTPGQGLQFLFEYFSETQRNKGNFPGRFSGRQFSNSRSEMNVSTLELGDSALYLCAGGGNSINQPQHFGDGTRLSIL.

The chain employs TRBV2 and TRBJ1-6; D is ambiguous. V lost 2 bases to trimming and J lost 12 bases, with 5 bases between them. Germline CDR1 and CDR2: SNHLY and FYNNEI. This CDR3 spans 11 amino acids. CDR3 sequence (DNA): TGTGCCAGCAGTGAACTCTTACCCCTCCACTTT. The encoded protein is CASSELLPLHF.

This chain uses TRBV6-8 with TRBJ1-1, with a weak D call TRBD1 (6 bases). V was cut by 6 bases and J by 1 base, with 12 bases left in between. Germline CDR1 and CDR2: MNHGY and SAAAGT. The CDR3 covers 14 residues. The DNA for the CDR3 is TGTGCCAGCAGCCCCAGGGGCGGGAACACTGAAGCTTTCTTT. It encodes CASSPRGGNTEAFF.

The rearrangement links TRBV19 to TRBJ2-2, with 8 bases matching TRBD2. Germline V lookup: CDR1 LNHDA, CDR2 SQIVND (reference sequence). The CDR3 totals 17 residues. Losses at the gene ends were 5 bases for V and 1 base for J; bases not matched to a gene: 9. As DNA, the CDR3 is TGTGCCAGTAGTTGGGTAGCGGGGAGGGTGAACACCGGGGAGCTGTTTTTT. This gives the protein CASSWVAGRVNTGELFF.

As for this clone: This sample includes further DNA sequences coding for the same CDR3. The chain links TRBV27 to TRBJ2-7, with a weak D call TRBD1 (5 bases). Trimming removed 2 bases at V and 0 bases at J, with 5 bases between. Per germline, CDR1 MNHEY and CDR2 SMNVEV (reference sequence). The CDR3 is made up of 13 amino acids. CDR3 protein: CASSLRGSYEQYF. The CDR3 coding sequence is TGTGCCAGCAGTTTAAGGGGCTCCTACGAGCAGTACTTC.

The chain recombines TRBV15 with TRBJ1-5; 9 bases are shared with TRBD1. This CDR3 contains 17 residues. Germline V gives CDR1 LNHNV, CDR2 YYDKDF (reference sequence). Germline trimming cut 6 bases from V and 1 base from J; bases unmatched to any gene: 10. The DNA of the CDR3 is TGTGCCACCAGTGCAGGGACAGGGCCGGGGAGCAATCAGCCCCAGCATTTT. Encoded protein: CATSAGTGPGSNQPQHF. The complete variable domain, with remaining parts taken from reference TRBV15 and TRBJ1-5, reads DAMVIQNPRYQVTQFGKPVTLSCSQTLNHNVMYWYQQKSSQAPKLLFHYYDKDFNNEADTPDNFQSRRPNTSFCFLDIRSPGLGDTAMYLCATSAGTGPGSNQPQHFGDGTRLSIL.

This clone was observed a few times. The CDR3 protein is CASSEGGVAEAFF. The CDR3 DNA follows: TGTGCCAGCAGTGAAGGGGGGGTAGCTGAAGCTTTCTTT. V is TRBV6-1 and J is TRBJ1-1, with D possibly being TRBD1 (5 bases). Germline V lookup: CDR1 MNHNS, CDR2 SASEGT. V was clipped by 1 base and J by 6 bases, with 9 bases between them. The CDR3 runs 13 residues.

CDR3 coding DNA: TGTGCCAGCAGTTTATCTGCTAGCGGGGGGTCCAAAAACATTCAGTACTTC. Translating it yields CASSLSASGGSKNIQYF. This rearrangement joins TRBV28 to TRBJ2-4, with 11 bases lining up with TRBD2. The J segment lost 2 bases and the V segment lost 1 base, leaving 4 bases of the junction unmatched. This CDR3 is built from 17 residues. In germline, CDR1 is MDHEN, CDR2 SYDVKM.

This chain's CDR3 is CASSIRQDTSGNTIYF. In nucleotides, the CDR3 is TGTGCCAGTAGTATCCGTCAGGACACCTCTGGAAACACCATATATTTT. The rearrangement uses TRBV19 and TRBJ1-3; tentatively, D is TRBD1 (5 bases). CDR1 is LNHDA and CDR2 is SQIVND in the germline V gene (reference sequence). Trimming removed 3 bases from V and 0 bases from J, with 12 bases in between. The CDR3 has 16 amino acids.

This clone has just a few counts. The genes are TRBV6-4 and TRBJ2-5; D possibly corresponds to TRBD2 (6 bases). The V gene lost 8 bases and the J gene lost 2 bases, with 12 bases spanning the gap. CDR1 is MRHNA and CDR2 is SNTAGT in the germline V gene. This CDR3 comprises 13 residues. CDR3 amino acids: CASQRRVQETQYF. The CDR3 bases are TGTGCCAGCCAACGGAGGGTTCAAGAGACCCAGTACTTC.

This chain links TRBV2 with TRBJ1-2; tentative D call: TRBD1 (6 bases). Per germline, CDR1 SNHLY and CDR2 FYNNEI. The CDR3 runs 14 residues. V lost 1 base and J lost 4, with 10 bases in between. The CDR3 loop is CASSEGGQGYGYTF. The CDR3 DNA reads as TGTGCCAGCAGTGAAGGGGGGCAGGGCTATGGCTACACCTTC.

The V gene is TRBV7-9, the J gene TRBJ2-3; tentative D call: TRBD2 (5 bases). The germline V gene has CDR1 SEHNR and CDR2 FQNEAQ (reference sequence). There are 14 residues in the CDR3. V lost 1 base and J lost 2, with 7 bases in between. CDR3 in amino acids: CASSLGDYTDTQYF. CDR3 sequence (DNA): TGTGCCAGCAGCTTAGGCGACTACACAGATACGCAGTATTTT.

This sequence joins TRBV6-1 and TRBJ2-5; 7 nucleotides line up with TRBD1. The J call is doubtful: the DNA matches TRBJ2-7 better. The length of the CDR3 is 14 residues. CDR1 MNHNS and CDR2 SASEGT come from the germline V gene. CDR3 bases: TGTGCCGCGCGGAGGTACAGGGGATCCTACGAGCAGTACTTC. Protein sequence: CAARRYRGSYEQYF.

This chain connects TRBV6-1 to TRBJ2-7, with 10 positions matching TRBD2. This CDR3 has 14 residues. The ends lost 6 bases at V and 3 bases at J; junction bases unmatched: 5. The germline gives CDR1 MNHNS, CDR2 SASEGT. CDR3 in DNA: TGTGCCAGCAGGGCTAGCGGGGGCCTCTACGAGCAGTACTTC. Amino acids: CASRASGGLYEQYF.

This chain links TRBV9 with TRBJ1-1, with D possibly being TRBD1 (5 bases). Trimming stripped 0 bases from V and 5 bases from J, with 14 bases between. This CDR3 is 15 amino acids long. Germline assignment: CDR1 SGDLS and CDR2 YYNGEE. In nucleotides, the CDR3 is TGTGCCAGCAGCGTAGTAAGGGCAGGGAGGACTGAAGCTTTCTTT. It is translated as CASSVVRAGRTEAFF.

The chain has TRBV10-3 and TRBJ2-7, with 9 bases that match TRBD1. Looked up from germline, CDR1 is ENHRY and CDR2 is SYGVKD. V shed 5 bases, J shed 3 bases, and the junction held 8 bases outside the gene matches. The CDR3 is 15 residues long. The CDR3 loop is CAISTGGAKGYEQYF. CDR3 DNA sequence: TGTGCCATCAGTACAGGGGGCGCGAAAGGCTACGAGCAGTACTTC.

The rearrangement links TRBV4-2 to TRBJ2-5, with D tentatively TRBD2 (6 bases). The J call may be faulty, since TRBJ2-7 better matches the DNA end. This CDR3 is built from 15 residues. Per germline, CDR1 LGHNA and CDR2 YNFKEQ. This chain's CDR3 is CASSQGEADSYEQYF. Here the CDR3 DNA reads TGTGCCAGCAGCCAGGGGGAGGCGGACTCCTACGAGCAGTACTTC.

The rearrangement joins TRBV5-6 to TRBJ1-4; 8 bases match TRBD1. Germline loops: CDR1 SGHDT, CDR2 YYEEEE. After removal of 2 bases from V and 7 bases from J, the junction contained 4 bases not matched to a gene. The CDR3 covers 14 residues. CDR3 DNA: TGTGCCAGCAGCTTACAGGGGGAAGGTGAAAAACTGTTTTTT. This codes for CASSLQGEGEKLFF.

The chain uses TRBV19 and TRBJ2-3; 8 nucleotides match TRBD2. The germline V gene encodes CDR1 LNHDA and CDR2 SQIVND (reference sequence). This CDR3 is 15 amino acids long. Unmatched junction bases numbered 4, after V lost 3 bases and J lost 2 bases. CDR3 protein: CASSMGLVFTDTQYF. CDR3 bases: TGTGCCAGTAGTATGGGACTAGTGTTCACAGATACGCAGTATTTT.

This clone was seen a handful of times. The CDR3 reads CASSSPGQNYGYTF. In DNA, the CDR3 is TGTGCCAGTAGTAGTCCCGGACAGAACTATGGCTACACCTTC. The chain combines TRBV19 with TRBJ1-2; TRBD1 is a possible D gene (6 bases). Trimming removed 4 bases from V and 2 bases from J, with 11 bases in between. CDR3 length equals 14 residues. Looked up from germline, CDR1 is LNHDA and CDR2 is SQIVND (reference sequence).

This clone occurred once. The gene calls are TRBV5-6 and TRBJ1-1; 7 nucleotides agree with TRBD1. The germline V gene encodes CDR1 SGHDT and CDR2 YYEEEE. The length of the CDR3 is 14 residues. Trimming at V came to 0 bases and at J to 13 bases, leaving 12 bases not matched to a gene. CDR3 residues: CASSLGVLTGAVFF. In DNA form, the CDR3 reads TGTGCCAGCAGCTTGGGGGTGTTAACAGGGGCCGTTTTCTTT.